Following are 9 T cell receptor beta chains from one sample sequenced in a study of blood T cells in healthy people across ages. A second PCR of about 7 to 12 cycles used a sample-barcoded 5' primer and a J-beta primer mix. TCRdb recomputed calls from the 5' RACE reads with MiXCR, one row per CDR3 protein. The sample records approximately 1,700,000 distinct CDR3 sequences, approximately 39% being singletons. Specimen: blood. Receptors were obtained from a human donor in good health.

This clonotype was seen more than once but under ten times. The chain recombines TRBV20-1 with TRBJ2-1, with no clear D. CDR1 is DFQATT and CDR2 is SNEGSKA in the germline V gene (reference sequence). The ends were cut back, 3 bases at V and 3 bases at J, with 15 bases in the middle. The CDR3 has 15 residues. DNA of the CDR3: TGCAGTGCTAGGAGCCTCGGTGGGTTCTACAATGAGCAGTTCTTC. This encodes CSARSLGGFYNEQFF.

This clonotype appeared a few times. V is TRBV6-6 and J is TRBJ2-3, with D perhaps matching TRBD1 or TRBD2 (5 bases each). The CDR3 covers 13 residues. Trimming removed 8 bases from V and 4 bases from J, with 13 bases in between. Germline-derived CDR1 and CDR2 are MNHNY and SVGAGI (reference sequence). The DNA of the CDR3 is TGTGCCAGCGGACGGCAGGGAGCAGATACGCAGTATTTT. Translated: CASGRQGADTQYF.

In regard to this clonotype: A much larger clonotype is one base distant, so this may be a read error. This chain connects TRBV20-1 to TRBJ2-3; possibly TRBD1 for D (6 bases). Trimming left V 0 bases short and J 2 bases short, with 18 bases between. Looked up from germline, CDR1 is DFQATT and CDR2 is SNEGSKA (reference sequence). The CDR3 is 17 amino acids. The CDR3: CSARDLKIGQYTDTQYF. The CDR3 DNA reads as TGCAGTGCTAGAGATCTCAAGATTGGACAGTACACAGATACGCAGTATTTT.

This clonotype turned up a few times. V usage is TRBV9 and J usage is TRBJ2-1; TRBD2 matches 7 bases. V shed 0 bases and J 6 bases; nucleotides not matched to a gene: 6. The CDR3 has 15 amino acids. CDR1 and CDR2 (germline): SGDLS, YYNGEE. CDR3 sequence: CASSVGSGSINEQFF. The CDR3 region has the DNA TGTGCCAGCAGCGTAGGTAGCGGGTCTATCAATGAGCAGTTCTTC.

This clonotype appeared a few times. The chain is built from TRBV4-3 and TRBJ2-5, with D uncertain. The CDR3 runs to 14 residues. Germline assignment: CDR1 LGHNA and CDR2 YSLEER. Trimming pared 2 bases from V and 5 bases from J, leaving 12 bases between. The CDR3 spells CASSQLGDRETQYF. CDR3 sequence (DNA): TGCGCCAGCAGCCAACTAGGAGACCGGGAGACCCAGTACTTC.

The chain couples TRBV2 to TRBJ1-5; no clear D. Germline loops: CDR1 SNHLY, CDR2 FYNNEI. Between the trimmed V and J ends, which lost 1 base and 2 bases, there was a span of 12 bases. The CDR3 covers 16 residues. The CDR3 DNA reads as TGTGCCAGCAGTGAAGGAGGGTCCCCTCGCAATCAGCCCCAGCATTTT. It encodes CASSEGGSPRNQPQHF.

As DNA, the CDR3 is TGTGCCAGCAGCCAAGATCTCTTTGAGGAATACGAGCAGTACTTC. Its translation: CASSQDLFEEYEQYF. This chain links TRBV14 with TRBJ2-7; D is unresolved. The CDR3 consists of 15 residues. Looked up from germline, CDR1 is SGHDN and CDR2 is FVKESK. V was shortened by 0 bases and J by 4 bases, with 13 bases between the two germline ends. Full variable domain (outside the CDR3, taken from reference TRBV14 and TRBJ2-7): EAGVTQFPSHSVIEKGQTVTLRCDPISGHDNLYWYRRVMGKEIKFLLHFVKESKQDESGMPNNRFLAERTGGTYSTLKVQPAELEDSGVYFCASSQDLFEEYEQYFGPGTRLTVT.

The J gene is TRBJ2-1, the V gene TRBV6-5, with 10 positions matching TRBD2. Germline CDR1 is MNHEY and CDR2 is SVGAGI. The junction had 3 bases not matched to a gene; V was cut back by 3 bases and J by 4 bases. CDR3 length equals 15 residues. Here the CDR3 reads CASSYLAGVYNEQFF. CDR3 nucleotides: TGTGCCAGCAGTTATCTAGCGGGGGTGTACAATGAGCAGTTCTTC.

The genes are TRBV10-3 and TRBJ2-7; a weak D match, TRBD2 (7 bases). The V and J ends lost 11 bases and 2 bases respectively, with 13 bases between them. The CDR3 spans 12 residues. Germline loops: CDR1 ENHRY, CDR2 SYGVKD. The CDR3 loop reads CAGGGGTYEQYF. The CDR3 DNA is TGTGCCGGGGGCGGGGGTACCTACGAGCAGTACTTC.